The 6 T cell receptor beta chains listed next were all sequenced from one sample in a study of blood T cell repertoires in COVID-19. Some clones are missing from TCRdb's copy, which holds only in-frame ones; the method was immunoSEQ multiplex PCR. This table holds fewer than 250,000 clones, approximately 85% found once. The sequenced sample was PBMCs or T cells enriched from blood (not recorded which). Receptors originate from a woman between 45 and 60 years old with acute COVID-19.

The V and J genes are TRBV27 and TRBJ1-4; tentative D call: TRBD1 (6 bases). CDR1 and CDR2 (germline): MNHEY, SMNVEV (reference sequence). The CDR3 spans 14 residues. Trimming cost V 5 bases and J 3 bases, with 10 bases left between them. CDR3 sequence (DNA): TGTGCCAGCAGTAGAGGGGGTGCTAATGAAAAACTGTTTTTT. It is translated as CASSRGGANEKLFF.

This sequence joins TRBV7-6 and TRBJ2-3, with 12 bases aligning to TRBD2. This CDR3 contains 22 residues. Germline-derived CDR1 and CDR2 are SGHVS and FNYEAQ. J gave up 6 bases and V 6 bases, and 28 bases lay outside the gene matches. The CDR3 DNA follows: TGTGCCAGCAGTCGAGACAGGGGAGCTAGCGGGGGGGCCGGTGGAGGTTTCGATACGCAGTATTTT. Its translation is CASSRDRGASGGAGGGFDTQYF. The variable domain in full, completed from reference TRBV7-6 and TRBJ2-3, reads GAGVSQSPRYKVTKRGQDVALRCDPISGHVSLYWYRQALGQGPEFLTYFNYEAQQDKSGLPNDRFSAERPEGSISTLTIQRTEQRDSAMYRCASSRDRGASGGAGGGFDTQYFGPGTRLTVL.

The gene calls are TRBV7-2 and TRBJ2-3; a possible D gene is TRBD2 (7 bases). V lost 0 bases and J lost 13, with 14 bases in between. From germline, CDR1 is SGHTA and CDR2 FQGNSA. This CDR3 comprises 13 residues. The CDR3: CASSLAGGPVEYF. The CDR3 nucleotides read TGTGCCAGCAGCTTAGCGGGGGGGCCCGTGGAGTATTTT.

CDR3 DNA: TGTGCCTGGAGTGTACACAGGGATCAGCCCCAGCATTTT. Its protein product is CAWSVHRDQPQHF. This rearrangement joins TRBV30 to TRBJ1-5, with D tentatively TRBD1 (6 bases). Germline V CDR1 and CDR2: GTSNPN, SVGIG (reference sequence). This CDR3 has 13 amino acids. V lost 0 bases and J lost 5, with 8 bases in between.

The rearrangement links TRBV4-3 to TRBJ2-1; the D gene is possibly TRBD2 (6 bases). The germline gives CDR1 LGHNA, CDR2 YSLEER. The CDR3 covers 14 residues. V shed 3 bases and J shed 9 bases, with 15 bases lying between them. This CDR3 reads CASSQRRGSGEQFF. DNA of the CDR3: TGCGCCAGCAGCCAGAGGAGGGGTTCTGGTGAGCAGTTCTTC.

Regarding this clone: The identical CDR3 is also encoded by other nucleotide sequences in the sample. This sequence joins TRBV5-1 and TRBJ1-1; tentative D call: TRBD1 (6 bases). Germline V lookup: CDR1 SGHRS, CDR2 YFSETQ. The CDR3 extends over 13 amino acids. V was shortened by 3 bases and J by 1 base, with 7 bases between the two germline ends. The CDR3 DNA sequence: TGCGCCAGCAGCTGGACAGCGAACACTGAAGCTTTCTTT. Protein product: CASSWTANTEAFF.